A selection of T cell receptor beta chains follows, all from one sample in a study of human T cells and chemical hapten exposure. A single record per CDR3 protein comes from TCRdb applying MiXCR to the RACE reads. The table shows tens of thousands of distinct CDR3 sequences, with approximately 9.9% occurring only once. Sequenced here: whole blood, sampled in connection with sensitization to the hapten diphenylcyclopropenone (DPC). These receptors were collected from a woman aged 40 to 49 with alopecia areata. Some clones in this sample may be carry-over from other donors' samples. CDR3s include the opening cysteine and the closing phenylalanine or tryptophan. D genes are given only for firm matches. Clone size is given for some rows only: seen once, a few or many times, or a class if the clone is expanded.

v_gene	abundance	d_gene	j_gene	CDR3aa	CDR3nt
TRBV2	-	TRBD1	TRBJ2-3	CASSDDTGTGEWADTQYF	TGTGCCAGCAGTGACGACACCGGGACAGGGGAATGGGCAGATACGCAGTATTTT
TRBV12-3/TRBV12-4	few	-	TRBJ2-1	CASTNEGRGLELQFF	TGTGCCAGCACCAATGAAGGACGCGGCCTTGAGCTGCAGTTCTTC
TRBV20-1	few	TRBD2	TRBJ2-2	CSAREGQEAGELFF	TGCAGTGCACGGGAGGGCCAGGAGGCCGGGGAGCTGTTTTTT
TRBV29-1	-	TRBD1	TRBJ2-1	CSVIDRDRNEQFF	TGCAGCGTGATTGACAGGGACCGCAATGAGCAGTTCTTC
TRBV5-4	-	TRBD2	TRBJ2-1	CASSSGGGGYNGQFF	TGTGCCAGCAGCTCGGGAGGCGGGGGGTACAATGGGCAGTTCTTC
TRBV28	many	-	TRBJ1-5	CASSLHGSNQPQHF	TGTGCCAGCAGTTTGCACGGTAGCAATCAGCCCCAGCATTTT
TRBV12-3/TRBV12-4	-	TRBD1	TRBJ1-2	CASSPSVQGKDGYTF	TGTGCCAGCAGTCCCAGTGTACAGGGGAAGGATGGCTACACCTTC
TRBV5-1	few	TRBD1	TRBJ2-3	CASTVDRGFADTQYF	TGCGCCAGCACCGTGGACAGGGGGTTCGCAGATACGCAGTATTTT
TRBV4-3	-	-	TRBJ1-1	CASSQDWASEAFF	TGCGCCAGCAGCCAAGATTGGGCATCTGAAGCTTTCTTT
TRBV11-2	few	TRBD2	TRBJ2-5	CASTSGRHPRGETQYF	TGTGCCAGCACTAGCGGGCGGCACCCCCGGGGCGAGACCCAGTACTTC
TRBV6-2/TRBV6-3	many	-	TRBJ2-5	CASSYSGGVRTQYF	TGTGCCAGCAGTTACTCTGGGGGCGTGAGGACCCAGTACTTC
TRBV4-1	many	TRBD1	TRBJ1-1	CASSQGTGNRNTEAFF	TGCGCCAGCAGCCAAGGGACAGGAAACAGGAACACTGAAGCTTTCTTT
TRBV2	few	-	TRBJ1-5	CASSKTYSNQPQHF	TGTGCCAGCAGTAAAACCTATAGCAATCAGCCCCAGCATTTT
TRBV12-3/TRBV12-4	-	-	TRBJ1-5	CASKDGIYQPQHF	TGTGCCAGCAAGGACGGAATTTATCAGCCCCAGCATTTT
TRBV2	-	-	TRBJ2-4	CASSEGLGANEFQYF	TGTGCCAGCAGTGAAGGTCTGGGGGCGAACGAGTTTCAGTACTTC
TRBV25-1	-	TRBD1	TRBJ1-1	CASSESRQGVNTEAFF	TGTGCCAGCAGTGAATCAAGACAGGGGGTGAACACTGAAGCTTTCTTT
TRBV12-3/TRBV12-4	many	-	TRBJ2-3	CASSLNADTQYF	TGTGCCAGCAGTCTGAACGCGGATACGCAGTATTTT
TRBV12-5	-	-	TRBJ1-1	CASGSDGTEAFF	TGTGCTAGTGGTTCCGATGGCACTGAAGCTTTCTTT
TRBV12-3/TRBV12-4	-	-	TRBJ1-1	CASSSRVGTEAFF	TGTGCCAGCAGTTCTCGAGTGGGCACTGAAGCTTTCTTT
TRBV7-6	few	-	TRBJ1-1	CASSLNDLMNTEAFF	TGTGCCAGCAGCTTAAATGACCTGATGAACACTGAAGCTTTCTTT
TRBV5-6	few	-	TRBJ1-1	CASSLRSEAFF	TGTGCCAGCAGCTTGCGGAGTGAAGCTTTCTTT
TRBV5-6	-	-	TRBJ2-7	CASSHTRDGTLGEQYF	TGTGCCAGCAGTCACACGCGAGACGGGACCTTAGGGGAGCAGTACTTC
TRBV6-1	many	-	TRBJ2-2	CASTYVGRPNTGELFF	TGTGCCAGCACTTATGTAGGACGGCCTAACACCGGGGAGCTGTTTTTT
TRBV30	many	-	TRBJ1-3	CAWSQTAGNTIYF	TGTGCCTGGAGCCAGACAGCTGGAAACACCATATATTTT
TRBV18	-	TRBD1	TRBJ1-6	CASSLGQDNSPLHF	TGTGCCAGCTCGCTGGGACAGGATAATTCACCCCTCCACTTT
TRBV6-5	-	-	TRBJ2-5	CASRGDRKETQYF	TGTGCCAGCAGGGGCGACAGGAAAGAGACCCAGTACTTC
TRBV28	many	-	TRBJ1-4	CASSNNGATNEKLFF	TGTGCCAGCAGTAACAACGGTGCAACTAATGAAAAACTGTTTTTT
TRBV10-3	-	-	TRBJ2-1	CAISEGGTLSSYNEQFF	TGTGCCATCAGTGAGGGCGGGACCTTAAGCTCCTACAATGAGCAGTTCTTC
TRBV28	-	-	TRBJ2-3	CASSSLDRTTDTQYF	TGTGCCAGCAGTTCATTGGACAGAACCACAGATACGCAGTATTTT
TRBV29-1	-	-	TRBJ1-1	CSAGSEAFF	TGCAGCGCGGGTTCCGAAGCTTTCTTT
TRBV7-2	-	-	TRBJ2-1	CASSLMGGSYNEQFF	TGTGCCAGCAGCTTAATGGGGGGCTCCTACAATGAGCAGTTCTTC
TRBV6-2/TRBV6-3	few	-	TRBJ2-7	CASSQTEATAEQYF	TGTGCCAGCAGCCAGACTGAAGCAACAGCGGAGCAGTACTTC
TRBV5-1	few	-	TRBJ1-1	CASSLGGTQNTEAFF	TGCGCCAGCAGCTTGGGAGGGACTCAAAACACTGAAGCTTTCTTT
TRBV11-2	many	TRBD2	TRBJ2-2	CASSKSSGGTGELFF	TGTGCCAGCAGCAAGTCTAGCGGGGGGACCGGGGAGCTGTTTTTT
TRBV5-1	few	TRBD1	TRBJ1-1	CASSNRDRDRNTEAFF	TGCGCCAGCAGCAACCGGGACAGGGACAGGAACACTGAAGCTTTCTTT
TRBV3-1	few	-	TRBJ2-5	CASSHQGLGGRETQYF	TGTGCCAGCAGCCATCAGGGATTAGGGGGGAGAGAGACCCAGTACTTC
TRBV6-4	-	-	TRBJ2-3	CASSADQTTDTQYF	TGTGCCAGCAGTGCTGACCAAACCACAGATACGCAGTATTTT
TRBV5-1	many	-	TRBJ1-5	CASSLAAGDQPQHF	TGCGCCAGCAGCTTGGCGGCAGGGGATCAGCCCCAGCATTTT
TRBV5-1	few	TRBD1	TRBJ1-1	CASSPDRMNTEAFF	TGCGCCAGCAGCCCGGACAGGATGAACACTGAAGCTTTCTTT